The 10 T cell receptor beta chains listed next were all sequenced from one sample in a study of response to subunit inactivated influenza vaccine. Each CDR3 protein gets one entry after TCRdb re-called the RT-PCR reads with MiXCR. The sample yields some 800,000 distinct CDR3 sequences, approximately 21% seen once. Sequencing used PBMCs from blood, obtained 5 days after vaccination. The receptor source for this set is a man aged 50-59 years who received an inactivated influenza vaccine.

The chain employs TRBV6-2 or TRBV6-3 and TRBJ2-1; 8 bases line up with TRBD1. The CDR3 is made up of 15 amino acids. The V gene's germline CDR1 is MNHEY and CDR2 SVGEGT. The V segment lost 5 bases and the J segment 5 bases; nucleotides outside the gene matches: 8. The CDR3 DNA is TGTGCCAGCAGTCCTGGGACAGGAGGTCACAATGAGCAGTTCTTC. This gives the protein CASSPGTGGHNEQFF.

This clonotype appeared a few times. This rearrangement joins TRBV9 to TRBJ1-6; D may be TRBD1 (5 bases). This CDR3 is 15 amino acids long. Germline V CDR1 and CDR2: SGDLS, YYNGEE. Trimming removed 4 bases at V and 4 bases at J, with 12 bases between. CDR3 region: CASSLSTDYNSPLHF. CDR3 coding DNA: TGTGCCAGCAGCCTATCGACAGATTATAATTCACCCCTCCACTTT. Looking up the rest from reference TRBV9 and TRBJ1-6 gives the full variable domain: DSGVTQTPKHLITATGQRVTLRCSPRSGDLSVYWYQQSLDQGLQFLIQYYNGEERAKGNILERFSAQQFPDLHSELNLSSLELGDSALYFCASSLSTDYNSPLHFGNGTRLTVT.

In this sample, this clonotype turned up a few times. V usage is TRBV3-1 and J usage is TRBJ2-7; 13 nucleotides match TRBD2. Germline CDR1 reads LGHDT; CDR2 reads YNNKEL (reference sequence). V dropped 0 bases and J dropped 3; count of bases not matched to a gene: 5. The CDR3 is made up of 17 amino acids. CDR3 region: CASSQDVGLAGSYEQYF. In DNA, the CDR3 is TGTGCCAGCAGCCAAGATGTGGGACTAGCGGGGAGCTACGAGCAGTACTTC.

This clonotype was seen a few times. The DNA of the CDR3 is TGTGCCAGCAGTTTCCCCCCTATACATTCGCTTGAGCAGTTCTTC. This encodes CASSFPPIHSLEQFF. The V call is TRBV28, the J call TRBJ2-1; D call uncertain. Germline-derived CDR1 and CDR2 are MDHEN and SYDVKM. Trimming cost V 3 bases and J 9 bases, with 18 bases left between them. The CDR3 is 15 amino acids.

The chain links TRBV3-1 to TRBJ2-2, with 8 positions matching TRBD2. V lost 3 bases, J lost 4 bases, and 4 bases stayed unmatched. The germline V gene has CDR1 LGHDT and CDR2 YNNKEL (reference sequence). The CDR3 runs to 15 residues. CDR3 protein: CASSQRTSGTGELFF. The DNA of the CDR3 is TGTGCCAGCAGCCAGCGAACTAGCGGCACCGGGGAGCTGTTTTTT.

The V gene is TRBV28, the J gene TRBJ2-3; either TRBD1 or TRBD2 may supply D (5 bases each). V was pared by 4 bases and J by 0 bases, with 5 bases between. CDR1 is MDHEN and CDR2 is SYDVKM in the germline V gene. The CDR3 consists of 13 residues. The CDR3 nucleotides are TGTGCCAGCAGTTGGGGGAGCACAGATACGCAGTATTTT. Translation: CASSWGSTDTQYF.

This clonotype was observed a handful of times. The chain couples TRBV7-2 to TRBJ2-7; D perhaps matches TRBD1 (6 bases). With 1 base removed from V and 6 bases from J, the gap between germline ends came to 10 bases. The CDR3 extends over 13 amino acids. The germline V gene has CDR1 SGHTA and CDR2 FQGNSA. The CDR3 loop is CASSLDRDREQYF. DNA for the CDR3: TGTGCCAGCAGCTTAGACAGGGACCGCGAGCAGTACTTC.

The chain couples TRBV27 to TRBJ2-5, with D unresolved. CDR3 size: 15 residues. The germline V gene encodes CDR1 MNHEY and CDR2 SMNVEV (reference sequence). The ends were cut back, 5 bases at V and 2 bases at J, with 15 bases in the middle. CDR3: CASSTTKLIQETQYF. CDR3 in DNA: TGTGCCAGCAGTACTACAAAACTAATTCAAGAGACCCAGTACTTC.

This sequence joins TRBV7-2 and TRBJ2-7; D possibly matches TRBD1 or TRBD2 (5 bases each). Germline loops: CDR1 SGHTA, CDR2 FQGNSA. V was cut by 5 bases and J by 7 bases, with 21 bases left in between. The CDR3 totals 15 residues. Here the CDR3 reads CASSTNPGPTTEQYF. The CDR3 region has the DNA TGTGCCAGCAGCACTAACCCGGGACCCACGACAGAGCAGTACTTC.

The rearrangement uses TRBV14 and TRBJ2-1; a possible D gene is TRBD2 (5 bases). This CDR3 region has 16 residues. Germline V gene data show CDR1 as SGHDN and CDR2 as FVKESK. The V end lost 1 base, the J end lost 3 bases, and 13 bases lay between the germline ends. CDR3 residues: CASSQAGLALYNEQFF. CDR3 nucleotide sequence: TGTGCCAGCAGCCAAGCCGGCCTAGCCCTCTACAATGAGCAGTTCTTC. The full variable domain, in which reference TRBV14 and TRBJ2-1 provide the parts outside the CDR3, is EAGVTQFPSHSVIEKGQTVTLRCDPISGHDNLYWYRRVMGKEIKFLLHFVKESKQDESGMPNNRFLAERTGGTYSTLKVQPAELEDSGVYFCASSQAGLALYNEQFFGPGTRLTVL.